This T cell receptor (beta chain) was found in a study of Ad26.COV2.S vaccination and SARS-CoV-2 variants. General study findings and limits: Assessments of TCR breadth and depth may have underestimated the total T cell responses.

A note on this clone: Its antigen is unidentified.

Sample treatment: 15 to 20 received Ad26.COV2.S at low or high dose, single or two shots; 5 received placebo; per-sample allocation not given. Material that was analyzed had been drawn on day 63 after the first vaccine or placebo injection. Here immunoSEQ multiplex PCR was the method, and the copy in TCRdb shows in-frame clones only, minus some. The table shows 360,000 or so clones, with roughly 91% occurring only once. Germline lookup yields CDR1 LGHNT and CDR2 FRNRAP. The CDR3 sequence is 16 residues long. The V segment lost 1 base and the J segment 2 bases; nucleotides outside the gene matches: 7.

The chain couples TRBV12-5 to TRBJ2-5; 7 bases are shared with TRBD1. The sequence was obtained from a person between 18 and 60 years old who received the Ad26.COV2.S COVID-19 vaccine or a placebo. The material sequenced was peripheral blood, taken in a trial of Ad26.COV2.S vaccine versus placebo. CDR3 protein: CASGLGAGRGQETQYF. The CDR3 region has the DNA TGTGCTAGTGGTTTGGGCGCCGGCAGGGGGCAAGAGACCCAGTACTTC. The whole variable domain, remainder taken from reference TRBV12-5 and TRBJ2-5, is DARVTQTPRHKVTEMGQEVTMRCQPILGHNTVFWYRQTMMQGLELLAYFRNRAPLDDSGMPKDRFSAEMPDATLATLKIQPSEPRDSAVYFCASGLGAGRGQETQYFGPGTRLLVL.